This T cell receptor beta chain was identified in a study of Graves' ophthalmopathy and Graves' hyperthyroidism. For repertoire sequencing, the TCR beta CDR3 regions were amplified from RNA transcripts. HTBI primers served in a first-round RT-PCR, which a second-round multiplex PCR followed. TCRdb passed the multiplex PCR reads through MiXCR, listing each CDR3 protein once. Of about 500,000 distinct CDR3 sequences listed, under 45% are singletons. Trimming at V came to 3 bases and at J to 1 base, leaving 4 bases not matched to a gene. The CDR3 spans 16 residues. Germline CDR1 reads KGHDR; CDR2 reads SFDVKD. This clonotype showed up just a few times.

The sample taken for sequencing was peripheral blood or thyroid tissue (not recorded which). The sequence was collected from an adult man with Graves' hyperthyroidism. V is TRBV24-1 and J is TRBJ2-1; 8 bases are a match to TRBD1. CDR3 amino acids: CATSDGTGGSYNEQFF. As DNA, the CDR3 is TGTGCCACCAGTGATGGTACAGGGGGTTCCTACAATGAGCAGTTCTTC.